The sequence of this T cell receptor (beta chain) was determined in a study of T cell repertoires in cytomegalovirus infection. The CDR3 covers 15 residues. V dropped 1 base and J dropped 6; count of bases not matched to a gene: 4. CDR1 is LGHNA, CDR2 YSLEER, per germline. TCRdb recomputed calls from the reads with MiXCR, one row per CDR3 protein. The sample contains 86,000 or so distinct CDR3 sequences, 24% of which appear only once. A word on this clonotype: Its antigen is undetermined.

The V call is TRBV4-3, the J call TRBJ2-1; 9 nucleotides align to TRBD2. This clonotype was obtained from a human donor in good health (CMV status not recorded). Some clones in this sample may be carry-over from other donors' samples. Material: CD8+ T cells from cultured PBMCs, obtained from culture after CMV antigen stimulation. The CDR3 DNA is TGCGCCAGCAGCCAAGTAGCGGGAGCCGGCAATGAGCAGTTCTTC. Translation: CASSQVAGAGNEQFF.